The 26 T cell receptor beta chains presented below share a single source sample, sequenced in a study of T cell repertoires in cytomegalovirus infection. These TCRs are of unknown antigen specificity. TCRdb independently ran MiXCR on the reads; one entry per CDR3 protein. This table holds a few hundred thousand distinct CDR3 sequences, roughly a fifth found once. The sequences come from cultured PBMCs, collected from culture after CMV antigen stimulation. The origin of the receptors is a human donor in good health (CMV status not recorded). Some clones in this sample may be carry-over from other donors' samples.

The V gene is TRBV5-1, the J gene TRBJ2-1; tentatively, D is TRBD1 (6 bases). CDR1 and CDR2 from the germline V gene are SGHRS and YFSETQ. The CDR3 runs 13 residues. V was cut by 6 bases and J by 8 bases, with 15 bases left in between. The CDR3: CASNSGGGYEQFF. The CDR3 coding sequence is TGCGCCAGCAACTCAGGTGGGGGCTATGAGCAGTTCTTC.

This clonotype was observed many times. The junction departs from the called germline gene at one end, perhaps through a read error. The chain links TRBV6-2 or TRBV6-3 to TRBJ2-3; 7 positions agree with TRBD1. There are 15 residues in the CDR3. From germline, CDR1 is MNHEY and CDR2 SVGEGT. The CDR3 DNA follows: TGTGCCAGCAGCCCCGTATACCAGACAGGGAAGGGTCGGCATTTT. Translating gives CASSPVYQTGKGRHF.

The V gene is TRBV15, the J gene TRBJ1-2; D gene uncertain. Germline CDR1 LNHNV, CDR2 YYDKDF (reference sequence). The CDR3 extends over 12 amino acids. V lost 0 bases to trimming and J lost 8 bases, with 7 bases between them. The CDR3 nucleotides read TGTGCCACCAGCAGAGATTTTCAGGGCTACACCTTC. It codes for CATSRDFQGYTF.

A few counts support this clonotype. V is TRBV24-1 and J is TRBJ2-1, with TRBD2 identical over 7 bases. V lost 3 bases to trimming and J lost 8 bases; unmatched junction nucleotides: 3. There are 13 residues in the CDR3. Germline V gives CDR1 KGHDR, CDR2 SFDVKD. Here the CDR3 reads CATSDGSGDEQFF. The CDR3 bases are TGTGCCACCAGTGATGGGAGCGGGGATGAGCAGTTCTTC.

This clonotype occurred many times. The chain has TRBV7-2 and TRBJ2-1, with 13 bases matching TRBD2. The CDR3 covers 14 residues. J lost 5 bases, V lost 7 bases, and 2 bases had no gene match. Germline V gene lookup returns CDR1 SGHTA and CDR2 FQGNSA. The CDR3 DNA reads TGTGCCAGCACCGGGACTAGCGGGAACAATGAGCAGTTCTTC. It is translated as CASTGTSGNNEQFF.

This clonotype has just a few counts. V usage is TRBV20-1 and J usage is TRBJ2-7; D not resolved. The CDR3 length is 14 residues. V was clipped by 2 bases and J by 2 bases, with 13 bases between them. The germline V gene has CDR1 DFQATT and CDR2 SNEGSKA (reference sequence). The CDR3 DNA is TGCAGTGCTAGACCCCCCGCAGGACCCTACGAGCAGTACTTC. It yields the protein CSARPPAGPYEQYF.

This clonotype was recorded a few times. This chain uses TRBV20-1 with TRBJ2-5; D might be TRBD2 (5 bases). The CDR3 consists of 12 residues. The germline V gene encodes CDR1 DFQATT and CDR2 SNEGSKA (reference sequence). V was pared by 0 bases and J by 6 bases, with 8 bases between. The CDR3 DNA follows: TGCAGTGCTAGAGATACGGGAAAGACCCAGTACTTC. Translation: CSARDTGKTQYF.

This rearrangement joins TRBV6-1 to TRBJ2-5, with TRBD2 matching 9 bases. V was clipped by 5 bases and J by 5 bases; unmatched bases: 9. The CDR3 contains 15 residues. Per germline, CDR1 MNHNS and CDR2 SASEGT. In nucleotides, the CDR3 is TGTGCCAGCAGTAAAGGAGAAAGCGGGAGGGAGACCCAGTACTTC. Translation gives CASSKGESGRETQYF.

This clonotype was observed a few times. This chain links TRBV27 with TRBJ2-7; 10 positions agree with TRBD1. The CDR3 spans 14 residues. Unmatched junction bases numbered 8, after V lost 6 bases and J lost 6 bases. Germline loops: CDR1 MNHEY, CDR2 SMNVEV (reference sequence). The CDR3 nucleotides are TGTGCCAGCAGCCCTGGGACAGGGGTAGGCGAGCAGTACGTC. Its translation is CASSPGTGVGEQYV.

In this sample, this clonotype turned up many times. The chain joins TRBV7-8 to TRBJ2-7, with TRBD1 matching over 7 bases. Per the germline V gene, CDR1 is SGHVS and CDR2 is FQNEAQ. The CDR3 spans 13 residues. Trimming at V came to 5 bases and at J to 7 bases, leaving 8 bases not matched to a gene. The CDR3 region has the DNA TGTGCCAGCAGCACCAACCGGGACAGAGAGCAGTACTTC. Protein: CASSTNRDREQYF.

This clonotype was counted ten times or more. In nucleotides, the CDR3 is TGTGCCAGCAGCTTGACAGGGACGGGAGGCTACACCTTC. It codes for CASSLTGTGGYTF. The rearrangement links TRBV11-2 to TRBJ1-2, with 7 bases lining up with TRBD1. Germline lookup yields CDR1 SGHAT and CDR2 FQNNGV. Trimming took 3 bases from V and 8 from J; bases not matched to a gene: 6. The CDR3 contains 13 residues. Variable domain in full (rest from reference TRBV11-2 and TRBJ1-2): EAGVAQSPRYKIIEKRQSVAFWCNPISGHATLYWYQQILGQGPKLLIQFQNNGVVDDSQLPKDRFSAERLKGVDSTLKIQPAKLEDSAVYLCASSLTGTGGYTFGSGTRLTVV.

This clonotype was detected many times. V and J are TRBV28 and TRBJ1-2, with D possibly being TRBD1 (5 bases). Trimming took 7 bases from V and 4 from J, leaving 16 bases between them. From germline, CDR1 is MDHEN and CDR2 SYDVKM. The length of the CDR3 is 14 residues. This chain's CDR3 is CASTTSGGSYGYTF. CDR3 DNA: TGTGCCAGCACCACATCGGGGGGGTCCTATGGCTACACCTTC.

This clonotype was counted at least ten times. V and J are TRBV18 and TRBJ2-1, with 8 nucleotides matching TRBD2. Germline CDR1 and CDR2: KGHSH and LQKENI. This CDR3 has 15 residues. J gave up 4 bases and V 6 bases, and 8 bases lay outside the gene matches. CDR3 amino acids: CASSPGSGEYNEQFF. The CDR3 DNA sequence: TGTGCCAGCTCCCCTGGTAGCGGGGAGTACAATGAGCAGTTCTTC.

This clonotype occurred a few times. At one end, the junction sequence differs from germline, possibly due to a read error. The rearrangement joins TRBV20-1 to TRBJ1-1, with no clear D. This CDR3 region has 14 residues. The germline V gene encodes CDR1 DFQATT and CDR2 SNEGSKA (reference sequence). This CDR3 is CSARDRRENTKAFF. DNA for the CDR3: TGCAGTGCTAGAGATCGTCGGGAGAACACTAAAGCTTTCTTT.

This clonotype turned up a few times. The chain has TRBV7-2 and TRBJ2-5; D possibly matches TRBD1 or TRBD2 (6 bases each). V gave up 3 bases and J gave up 5 bases, with 13 bases separating them. In germline, CDR1 is SGHTA, CDR2 FQGNSA. The CDR3 is 14 residues long. The CDR3 DNA is TGTGCCAGCAGCTTTAGTAGGGGGAGGGAGACCCAGTACTTC. Its translation: CASSFSRGRETQYF.

A few counts support this clonotype. This chain connects TRBV10-1 to TRBJ2-5; D is perhaps TRBD2 (5 bases). Germline CDR1 reads WNHNN; CDR2 reads SYGVQD (reference sequence). This CDR3 spans 14 amino acids. V lost 4 bases to trimming and J lost 1 base, with 10 bases between them. CDR3 nucleotides: TGCGCCAGCAGTGTTGGAGGTCCCCAAGAGACCCAGTACTTC. Translating it yields CASSVGGPQETQYF.

V is TRBV4-1 and J is TRBJ1-3, with 9 bases matching TRBD1. Germline assignment: CDR1 MGHRA and CDR2 YSYEKL. The CDR3 is 16 amino acids. V lost 1 base, J lost 6 bases, and 7 bases stayed unmatched. CDR3 in amino acids: CASSQAPGQGQNTIYF. The CDR3 DNA reads TGCGCCAGCAGCCAAGCCCCGGGACAGGGTCAAAACACCATATATTTT.

The sample holds a few counts of this clonotype. The V and J genes are TRBV9 and TRBJ2-1, with D possibly called TRBD1 or TRBD2 (6 bases each). The length of the CDR3 is 13 residues. Germline V gene lookup returns CDR1 SGDLS and CDR2 YYNGEE. The V gene lost 4 bases and the J gene lost 10 bases, with 15 bases spanning the gap. In DNA, the CDR3 is TGTGCCAGCAGCTCACGGGGGCGGCGGGAGCAGTTCTTC. Protein product: CASSSRGRREQFF.

The chain recombines TRBV3-1 with TRBJ2-7, with no clear D. Trimming cost V 2 bases and J 7 bases, with 9 bases left between them. CDR3 length: 12 residues. Per the germline V gene, CDR1 is LGHDT and CDR2 is YNNKEL (reference sequence). This chain's CDR3 is CASSQLIGEQYF. CDR3 coding DNA: TGTGCCAGCAGCCAACTCATAGGGGAGCAGTACTTC.

The V and J genes are TRBV29-1 and TRBJ1-2; no clear D. V gave up 6 bases and J gave up 3 bases, with 11 bases separating them. Germline assignment: CDR1 SQVTM and CDR2 ANQGSEA. CDR3 length: 12 residues. The CDR3 region has the DNA TGCAGCGTCCTGGGCCAGTACTATGGCTACACCTTC. Amino acid sequence: CSVLGQYYGYTF.

Many counts were recorded for this clonotype. The genes are TRBV7-2 and TRBJ2-1; D unresolved. From germline, CDR1 is SGHTA and CDR2 FQGNSA. The CDR3 has 16 amino acids. Trimming pared 7 bases from V and 4 bases from J, leaving 20 bases between. The CDR3 spells CASTGSSKRRYNEQFF. DNA of the CDR3: TGTGCCAGCACCGGATCCTCTAAGCGACGGTACAATGAGCAGTTCTTC.

This clonotype was counted only a few times. This rearrangement joins TRBV4-3 to TRBJ1-1; 7 bases map to TRBD1. The CDR3 is 16 amino acids. Losses at the gene ends were 1 base for V and 0 bases for J; bases not matched to a gene: 5. Germline CDR1 LGHNA, CDR2 YSLEER. The CDR3 DNA reads TGCGCCAGCAGCCAAGGTGGAGACAGGGTGAACACTGAAGCTTTCTTT. This encodes CASSQGGDRVNTEAFF.

CDR3 nucleotide sequence: TGTGCCAGCAGTGTTGGGACAGGGGCTGGAGATACGCAGTATTTT. Translated: CASSVGTGAGDTQYF. The genes are TRBV2 and TRBJ2-3, with 10 bases that match TRBD1. V dropped 4 bases and J dropped 5; count of bases not matched to a gene: 6. The CDR3 spans 15 residues. The germline CDR1 and CDR2 sequences are SNHLY and FYNNEI.

In this sample, this clonotype turned up a few times. The V call is TRBV5-1, the J call TRBJ2-3, with 8 bases matching TRBD1. Looked up from germline, CDR1 is SGHRS and CDR2 is YFSETQ. The CDR3 totals 15 residues. V was pared by 4 bases and J by 5 bases, with 9 bases of the junction left unmatched. The DNA for the CDR3 is TGCGCCAGCAGCGAACCGGGACAGGCTGGAGATACGCAGTATTTT. Protein: CASSEPGQAGDTQYF.

The chain is built from TRBV28 and TRBJ2-1; weak D call: TRBD1 (5 bases). With 5 bases removed from V and 2 bases from J, the gap between germline ends came to 16 bases. This CDR3 is built from 16 residues. The germline V gene encodes CDR1 MDHEN and CDR2 SYDVKM. The CDR3 nucleotides read TGTGCCAGCAGTGGACAAACCTCTCCTCCCTACAATGAGCAGTTCTTC. Encoded protein: CASSGQTSPPYNEQFF. Based on the CDR3 plus reference TRBV28 and TRBJ2-1, the full variable domain is DVKVTQSSRYLVKRTGEKVFLECVQDMDHENMFWYRQDPGLGLRLIYFSYDVKMKEKGDIPEGYSVSREKKERFSLILESASTNQTSMYLCASSGQTSPPYNEQFFGPGTRLTVL.

This clonotype appeared many times. This sequence joins TRBV6-2 or TRBV6-3 and TRBJ1-5; D gene unclear. V lost 3 bases, J lost 3 bases, and 9 bases lay in between. This CDR3 is built from 14 residues. Germline V gene sequence: CDR1 MNHEY, CDR2 SVGEGT. CDR3 coding DNA: TGTGCCAGCAGTTATGATGGCCCCAATCAGCCCCAGCATTTT. This codes for CASSYDGPNQPQHF.